What follows are 22 T cell receptor beta chains derived from one specimen sequenced in a study of high-grade serous ovarian cancer treatment subgroups (dated by TCRdb to the early 2020s). Collection of tumor samples took place before definitive surgery or chemotherapy. Library method: the immunoSEQ multiplex PCR assay. TCRdb took this table from immuneACCESS and kept in-frame rearrangements with V and J called. Such tables lack part of the clones; where checked against another copy, unresolved V genes explain under half of the gap, and the rest is unexplained. Recorded for this sample are several thousand clones; 60% to 80% of them occurred a single time. In total, the top ten clones hold 4.5% to 7% of the sample. Sequencing input: tumor tissue. All receptors derive from a human patient with high-grade serous ovarian cancer.

This clone came up once. V is TRBV4-3 and J is TRBJ1-1; D uncertain. The CDR3 runs to 15 residues. Looked up from germline, CDR1 is LGHNA and CDR2 is YSLEER. Trimming cost V 5 bases and J 1 base, with 14 bases left between them. CDR3 sequence reads: CASSFRRRGNTEAFF. The DNA for the CDR3 is TGCGCCAGCAGCTTCCGCCGAAGAGGGAACACTGAAGCTTTCTTT.

This sequence joins TRBV7-8 and TRBJ1-1; TRBD1 might be the D (6 bases). Trimming cost V 1 base and J 1 base, with 10 bases left between them. There are 15 residues in the CDR3. CDR1 and CDR2 (germline): SGHVS, FQNEAQ. CDR3 region: CASSLGGGRNTEAFF. The CDR3 bases are TGTGCCAGCAGCTTAGGGGGGGGCCGGAACACTGAAGCTTTCTTT.

This clone was observed a few times. The chain uses TRBV9 and TRBJ1-4, with D possibly TRBD1 on 6 matching bases. V dropped 0 bases and J dropped 5 bases, with 8 bases sitting between them. The CDR3 has 14 residues. The germline V gene encodes CDR1 SGDLS and CDR2 YYNGEE. CDR3 amino acids: CASSVATGNEKLFF. CDR3 coding DNA: TGTGCCAGCAGCGTAGCTACAGGGAATGAAAAACTGTTTTTT.

J is TRBJ2-5 and V is TRBV6-5; TRBD1 aligns across 7 bases. Germline V gene sequence: CDR1 MNHEY, CDR2 SVGAGI. The CDR3 has 14 amino acids. V dropped 2 bases and J dropped 3; count of bases not matched to a gene: 3. For the CDR3, the DNA is TGTGCCAGCAGTTACGGGACAGACAAAGAGACCCAGTACTTC. Protein: CASSYGTDKETQYF.

The J gene is TRBJ1-5, the V gene TRBV10-3; TRBD1 matches at 10 bases. This CDR3 is 17 amino acids long. From germline, CDR1 is ENHRY and CDR2 SYGVKD. J gave up 1 base and V 0 bases, and 3 bases lay outside the gene matches. For the CDR3, the DNA is TGTGCCATCAGTGAGTCTTGGGACAGGGGAAGCAATCAGCCCCAGCATTTT. Protein: CAISESWDRGSNQPQHF.

This chain links TRBV2 with TRBJ2-3; TRBD1 aligns across 8 bases. J lost 2 bases, V lost 8 bases, and 6 bases had no gene match. The V gene's germline CDR1 is SNHLY and CDR2 FYNNEI. This CDR3 contains 14 residues. CDR3 protein: CASGRDRSTDTQYF. The CDR3 DNA follows: TGTGCCAGCGGGCGGGACAGGTCCACAGATACGCAGTATTTT.

The rearrangement uses TRBV7-2 and TRBJ2-5; TRBD2 matches 10 bases. CDR1 is SGHTA and CDR2 is FQGNSA in the germline V gene. V shed 2 bases, J shed 0 bases, and the junction held 9 bases outside the gene matches. The CDR3 is made up of 18 amino acids. The chain's CDR3 is CASSLQSSGGPYQETQYF. The CDR3 DNA reads TGTGCCAGCAGCTTACAATCTAGCGGGGGTCCGTACCAAGAGACCCAGTACTTC.

The chain recombines TRBV14 with TRBJ2-7; D may match TRBD1 or TRBD2 (6 bases each). Deletions cut 1 base from V and 2 bases from J, with 12 bases between. The CDR3 length is 15 residues. Germline CDR1 is SGHDN and CDR2 is FVKESK. CDR3 nucleotides: TGTGCCAGCAGCCAAGGAACCGGGGGCCCCTACGAGCAGTACTTC. It yields the protein CASSQGTGGPYEQYF.

The chain recombines TRBV6-1 with TRBJ2-7, with 10 bases identical to TRBD1. The CDR3 length is 14 residues. The germline CDR1 and CDR2 sequences are MNHNS and SASEGT. The J segment lost 3 bases and the V segment lost 5 bases, leaving 4 bases of the junction unmatched. CDR3 sequence: CASSLRDRGYEQYF. The CDR3 DNA is TGTGCCAGCAGTCTAAGGGACAGGGGCTACGAGCAGTACTTC.

The chain is built from TRBV2 and TRBJ1-1; 7 nucleotides line up with TRBD1. J was trimmed by 2 bases and V by 8 bases; bases with no gene match: 5. Per the germline V gene, CDR1 is SNHLY and CDR2 is FYNNEI. The CDR3 covers 13 residues. The CDR3 protein is CASGGQHNTEAFF. The CDR3 nucleotides read TGTGCCAGCGGGGGACAGCACAACACTGAAGCTTTCTTT.

This chain uses TRBV2 with TRBJ2-1; tentatively, D is TRBD1 (6 bases). With 8 bases removed from V and 0 bases from J, the gap between germline ends came to 11 bases. The length of the CDR3 is 14 residues. Germline lookup yields CDR1 SNHLY and CDR2 FYNNEI. The CDR3 DNA sequence: TGTGCCAGCGGAACAGGGAGCTCCTACAATGAGCAGTTCTTC. The encoded protein is CASGTGSSYNEQFF.

Details on this clone: A read error may produce the germline difference seen at one junction end. This chain connects TRBV6-1 to TRBJ1-4; D is possibly TRBD1 (5 bases). Germline lookup yields CDR1 MNHNS and CDR2 SASEGT. This CDR3 is built from 16 residues. The CDR3 reads CAISDPDSTTNEKLFF. The CDR3 coding sequence is TGTGCCATCAGTGACCCCGACAGTACAACTAATGAAAAACTGTTTTTT.

The count of this clone is one. The chain carries TRBV4-1 and TRBJ2-7; no firm D call. This CDR3 region has 14 residues. With 3 bases removed from V and 0 bases from J, the gap between germline ends came to 9 bases. In germline, CDR1 is MGHRA, CDR2 YSYEKL. CDR3 sequence: CASSQHASSYEQYF. CDR3 in DNA: TGCGCCAGCAGCCAGCACGCTTCCTCCTACGAGCAGTACTTC.

J is TRBJ1-5 and V is TRBV6-6, with 9 positions matching TRBD1. V lost 7 bases, J lost 5 bases, and 3 bases stayed unmatched. Germline CDR1 reads MNHNY; CDR2 reads SVGAGI (reference sequence). The CDR3 spans 13 residues. The CDR3 reads CASKGQGYQPQHF. The DNA for the CDR3 is TGTGCCAGCAAGGGACAGGGCTATCAGCCCCAGCATTTT.

This clone was recorded only once. The chain couples TRBV11-3 to TRBJ2-7, with TRBD1 identical over 7 bases. After removal of 6 bases from V and 2 bases from J, the junction contained 4 bases not matched to a gene. Germline V gives CDR1 SGHNT, CDR2 YENEEA. The CDR3 loop spans 13 amino acids. The CDR3 nucleotides read TGTGCCAGCAGTTACGGACAGGCCTACGAGCAGTACTTC. Translating it yields CASSYGQAYEQYF.

This rearrangement joins TRBV21-1 to TRBJ1-2; the table's D call, TRBD1, was not checked against the DNA. TRBV21-1 is tagged as a pseudogene. The CDR3 length is 18 residues. The CDR3 region is CASESGRDREVRQYGYTF. CDR3 bases: TGTGCCAGCGAATCCGGCCGGGACAGGGAAGTTCGGCAGTATGGCTACACCTTC.

The rearrangement links TRBV2 to TRBJ2-2; 11 nucleotides agree with TRBD2. This CDR3 has 14 amino acids. Losses at the gene ends were 6 bases for V and 5 bases for J; bases not matched to a gene: 2. From germline, CDR1 is SNHLY and CDR2 FYNNEI. For the CDR3, the DNA is TGTGCCAGCAGACTAGCGGGGGAGACCGGGGAGCTGTTTTTT. Translation gives CASRLAGETGELFF.

The V call is TRBV6-1, the J call TRBJ1-1; no clear D. Trimming shortened V by 2 bases and J by 0 bases, and 10 bases separated the two germline ends. In germline, CDR1 is MNHNS, CDR2 SASEGT. CDR3 length: 15 amino acids. This chain's CDR3 is CASSERTYMNTEAFF. For the CDR3, the DNA is TGTGCCAGCAGTGAAAGAACGTACATGAACACTGAAGCTTTCTTT.

The rearrangement uses TRBV5-1 and TRBJ2-5; weak D call: TRBD2 (5 bases). Trimming took 3 bases from V and 2 from J, leaving 14 bases between them. Germline CDR1 reads SGHRS; CDR2 reads YFSETQ. The CDR3 consists of 15 residues. The CDR3 here is CASSWTALGQETQYF. For the CDR3, the DNA is TGCGCCAGCAGCTGGACTGCCCTAGGGCAAGAGACCCAGTACTTC.

This chain joins TRBV5-5 and TRBJ1-5; 8 positions match TRBD1. The CDR3 sequence is 15 residues long. The germline V gene has CDR1 SGHKS and CDR2 YYEKEE (reference sequence). J lost 3 bases, V lost 3 bases, and 5 bases had no gene match. In nucleotides, the CDR3 is TGTGCCAGCAGCTACGGACAGGGATTCAATCAGCCCCAGCATTTT. The encoded protein is CASSYGQGFNQPQHF.

The chain joins TRBV5-1 to TRBJ1-6, with TRBD1 identical over 11 bases. Germline loops: CDR1 SGHRS, CDR2 YFSETQ. The V segment lost 4 bases and the J segment 9 bases; nucleotides outside the gene matches: 9. The CDR3 sequence is 16 residues long. Here the CDR3 reads CASSIEAGQGVSPLHF. CDR3 bases: TGCGCCAGCAGCATCGAGGCGGGACAGGGGGTTTCACCCCTCCACTTT.

This clone was found a few times. The chain employs TRBV6-5 and TRBJ1-2, with 7 bases fitting TRBD1. This CDR3 has 15 residues. Germline values: CDR1 MNHEY, CDR2 SVGAGI. With V trimmed by 6 bases and J by 8 bases, 15 bases remained unmatched. The DNA of the CDR3 is TGTGCCAGCAGCCCAACAGGACAGGCCCTTACGGGCTACACCTTC. Residues: CASSPTGQALTGYTF.